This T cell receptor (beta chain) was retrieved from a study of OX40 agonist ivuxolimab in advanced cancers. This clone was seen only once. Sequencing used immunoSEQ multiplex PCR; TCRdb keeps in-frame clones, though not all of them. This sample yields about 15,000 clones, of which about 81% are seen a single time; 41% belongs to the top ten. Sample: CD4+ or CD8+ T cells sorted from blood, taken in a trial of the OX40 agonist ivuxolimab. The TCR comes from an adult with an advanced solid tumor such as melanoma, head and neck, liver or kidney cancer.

The CDR3 is CASGPGVNTQYF. The CDR3 bases are TGTGCCAGCGGTCCCGGCGTGAATACGCAGTATTTT. The V and J genes are TRBV7-2 and TRBJ2-3, with D uncertain. The germline gives CDR1 SGHTA, CDR2 FQGNSA. There are 12 residues in the CDR3. Trimming took off 8 bases at V and 7 bases at J, with 13 bases between the two ends.